This TCR beta chain originates from a study of CD8 T cell repertoires and HIV-1 epitope variants. Germline CDR1 and CDR2: SGHNT and YENEEA. The trim removed 1 base at V and 7 bases at J, leaving 3 bases unmatched. The CDR3 totals 14 residues. Sequencing was performed with immunoSEQ multiplex PCR; in TCRdb, only in-frame clones are kept and a portion is missing. The sample has 2,000 to 3,000 clones, roughly 66% seen once. As for this clone: The antigen remains undetermined.

This sequence originates from a male donor with HIV. The chain couples TRBV11-3 to TRBJ2-1, with 8 bases lining up with TRBD2. The sequenced sample was cultured CD8+ T cells derived from PBMCs. The CDR3 spells CASSLAGGTNEQFF. As DNA, the CDR3 is TGTGCCAGCAGCTTAGCGGGAGGGACTAATGAGCAGTTCTTC.